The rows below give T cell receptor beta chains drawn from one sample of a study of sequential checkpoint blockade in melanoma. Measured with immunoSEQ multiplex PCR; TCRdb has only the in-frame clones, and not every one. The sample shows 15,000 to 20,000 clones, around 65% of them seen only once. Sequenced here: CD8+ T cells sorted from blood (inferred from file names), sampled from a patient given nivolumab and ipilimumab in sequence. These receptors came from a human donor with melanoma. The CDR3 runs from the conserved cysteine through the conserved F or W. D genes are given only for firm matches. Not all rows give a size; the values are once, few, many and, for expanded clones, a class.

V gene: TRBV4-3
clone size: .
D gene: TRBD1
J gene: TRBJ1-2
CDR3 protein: CASSQGDRSSYGYTF
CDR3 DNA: TGCGCCAGCAGCCAAGGGGACAGGAGTAGCTATGGCTACACCTTC

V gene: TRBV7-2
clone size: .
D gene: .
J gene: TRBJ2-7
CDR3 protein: CASSPWDLGGEQYF
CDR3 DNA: TGTGCCAGCAGCCCGTGGGACCTCGGAGGGGAGCAGTACTTC

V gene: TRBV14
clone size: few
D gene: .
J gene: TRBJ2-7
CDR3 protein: CASSQGTGTPLCQYF
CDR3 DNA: TGTGCCAGCAGCCAAGGTACCGGGACACCTCTATGCCAGTACTTC

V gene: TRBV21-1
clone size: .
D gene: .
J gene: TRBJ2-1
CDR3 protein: CASSKVQREGRNEQFF
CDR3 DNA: TGTGCCAGCAGCAAAGTTCAGCGGGAGGGCCGTAATGAGCAGTTCTTC

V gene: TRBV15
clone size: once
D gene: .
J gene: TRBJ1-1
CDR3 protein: CATSSRASNTEAFF
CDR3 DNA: TGTGCCACCAGCAGCAGGGCTTCTAACACTGAAGCTTTCTTT

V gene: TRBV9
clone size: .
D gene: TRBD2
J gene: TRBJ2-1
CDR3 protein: CASSVGASGNLYNEQFF
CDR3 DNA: TGTGCCAGCAGCGTAGGGGCTAGCGGGAATTTATACAATGAGCAGTTCTTC

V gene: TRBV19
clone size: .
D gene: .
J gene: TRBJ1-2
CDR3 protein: CASSAIGGARYGYTF
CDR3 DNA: TGTGCCAGTAGTGCAATCGGAGGCGCACGCTATGGCTACACCTTC

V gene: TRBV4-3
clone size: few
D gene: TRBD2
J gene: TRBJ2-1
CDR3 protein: CASSPGLADNNEQFF
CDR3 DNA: TGCGCCAGCAGCCCTGGACTAGCGGATAACAATGAGCAGTTCTTC

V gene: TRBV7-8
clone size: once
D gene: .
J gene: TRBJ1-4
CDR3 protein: CATREGPREKLFF
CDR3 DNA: TGTGCCACAAGGGAGGGACCCCGTGAAAAACTGTTTTTT

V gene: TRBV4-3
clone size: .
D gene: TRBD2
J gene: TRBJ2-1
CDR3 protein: CASSQDVVAGLRQFF
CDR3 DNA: TGCGCCAGCAGCCAAGATGTGGTAGCGGGGTTACGGCAGTTCTTC

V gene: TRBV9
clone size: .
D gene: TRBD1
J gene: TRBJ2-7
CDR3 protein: CASSGTGGGDEQYF
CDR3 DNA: TGTGCCAGCAGCGGAACAGGGGGCGGCGACGAGCAGTACTTC

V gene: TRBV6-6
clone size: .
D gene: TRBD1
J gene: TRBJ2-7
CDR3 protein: CASGGQGNEQYF
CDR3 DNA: TGTGCCAGCGGGGGACAGGGGAACGAGCAGTACTTC

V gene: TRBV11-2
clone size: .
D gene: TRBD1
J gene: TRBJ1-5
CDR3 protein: CASSLGQGGNQPQHF
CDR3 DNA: TGTGCCAGCAGCTTGGGGCAGGGGGGCAATCAGCCCCAGCATTTT

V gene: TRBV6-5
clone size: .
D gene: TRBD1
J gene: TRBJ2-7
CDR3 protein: CASSYGTGAYEQYF
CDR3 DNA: TGTGCCAGCAGTTACGGGACAGGGGCGTACGAGCAGTACTTC

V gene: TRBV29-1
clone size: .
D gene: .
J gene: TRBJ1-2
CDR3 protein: CSVEDLGGDNYGYTF
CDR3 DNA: TGCAGCGTTGAAGATCTTGGGGGCGACAACTATGGCTACACCTTC

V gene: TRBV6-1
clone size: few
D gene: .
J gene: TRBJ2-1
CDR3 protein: CASSQPGRNEQFF
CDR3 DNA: TGTGCCAGCAGCCAGCCAGGGAGGAATGAGCAGTTCTTC

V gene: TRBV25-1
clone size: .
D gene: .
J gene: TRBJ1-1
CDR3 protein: CASSVQGNTEAFF
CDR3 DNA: TGTGCCAGCAGTGTCCAGGGGAACACTGAAGCTTTCTTT

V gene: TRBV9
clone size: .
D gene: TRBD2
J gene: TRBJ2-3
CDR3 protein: CASSPHVLWVAGETDTQYF
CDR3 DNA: TGTGCCAGCAGCCCGCACGTTCTTTGGGTAGCGGGAGAGACAGATACGCAGTATTTT

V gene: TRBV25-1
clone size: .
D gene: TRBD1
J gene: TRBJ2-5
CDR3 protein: CASSMRQGFRETQYF
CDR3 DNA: TGTGCCAGCAGTATGAGACAGGGTTTTCGAGAGACCCAGTACTTC

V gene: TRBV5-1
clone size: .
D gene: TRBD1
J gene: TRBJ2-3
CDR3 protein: CASSGGQGLTISTDTQYF
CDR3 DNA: TGCGCCAGCAGCGGGGGACAGGGGCTTACAATTAGCACAGATACGCAGTATTTT

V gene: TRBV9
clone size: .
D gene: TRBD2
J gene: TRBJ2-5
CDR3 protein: CASSVPGGAETQYF
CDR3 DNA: TGTGCCAGCAGCGTCCCGGGGGGAGCAGAGACCCAGTACTTC

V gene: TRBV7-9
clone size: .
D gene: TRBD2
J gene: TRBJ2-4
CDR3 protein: CASSLRAGEAKNIQYF
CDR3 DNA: TGTGCCAGCAGCTTACGAGCGGGAGAAGCCAAAAACATTCAGTACTTC

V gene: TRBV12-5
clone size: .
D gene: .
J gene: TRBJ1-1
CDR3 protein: CASGLDLNTEAFF
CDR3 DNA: TGTGCTAGTGGTCTCGACTTGAACACTGAAGCTTTCTTT

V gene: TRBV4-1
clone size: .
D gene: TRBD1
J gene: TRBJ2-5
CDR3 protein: CASSPPGQGVETQYF
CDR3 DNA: TGCGCCAGCAGCCCACCCGGACAGGGGGTCGAGACCCAGTACTTC

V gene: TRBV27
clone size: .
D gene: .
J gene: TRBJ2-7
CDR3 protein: CASSRRGEQYF
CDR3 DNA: TGTGCCAGCAGTCGAAGAGGCGAGCAGTACTTC

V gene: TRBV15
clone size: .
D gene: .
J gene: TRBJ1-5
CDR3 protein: CATSRRDNQPQHF
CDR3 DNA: TGTGCCACCAGCAGGAGGGACAATCAGCCCCAGCATTTT

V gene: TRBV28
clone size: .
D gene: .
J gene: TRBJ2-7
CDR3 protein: CASSYRLSSYEQYF
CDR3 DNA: TGTGCCAGCAGTTACCGGTTGAGCTCCTACGAGCAGTACTTC

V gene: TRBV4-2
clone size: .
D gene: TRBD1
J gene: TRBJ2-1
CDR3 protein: CASSQDTGTGSNEQFF
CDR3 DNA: TGTGCCAGCAGCCAAGATACCGGGACAGGGTCTAATGAGCAGTTCTTC

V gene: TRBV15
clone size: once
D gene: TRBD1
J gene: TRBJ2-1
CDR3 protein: CATSIYPRDRVDNEQFF
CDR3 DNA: TGTGCCACCAGCATTTATCCCCGGGACAGGGTGGACAATGAGCAGTTCTTC

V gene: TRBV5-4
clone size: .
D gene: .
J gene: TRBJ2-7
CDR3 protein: CASSLESGGGYEQYF
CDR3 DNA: TGTGCCAGCAGCTTGGAGTCCGGAGGTGGCTACGAGCAGTACTTC

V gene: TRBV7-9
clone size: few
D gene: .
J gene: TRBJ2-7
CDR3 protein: CASSPGTGSYEQYF
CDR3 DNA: TGTGCCAGCAGCCCCGGCACAGGGTCCTACGAGCAGTACTTC

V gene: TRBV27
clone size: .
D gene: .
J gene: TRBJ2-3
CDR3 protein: CASAFGADTQYF
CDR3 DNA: TGTGCCAGCGCCTTTGGAGCAGATACGCAGTATTTT

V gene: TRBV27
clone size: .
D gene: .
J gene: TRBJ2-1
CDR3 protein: CASSLSTYNEQFF
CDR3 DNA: TGTGCCAGCAGTTTAAGCACCTACAATGAGCAGTTCTTC

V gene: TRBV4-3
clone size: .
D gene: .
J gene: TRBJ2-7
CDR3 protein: CASSQERQYEQYF
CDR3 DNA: TGCGCCAGCAGCCAGGAAAGACAATACGAGCAGTACTTC

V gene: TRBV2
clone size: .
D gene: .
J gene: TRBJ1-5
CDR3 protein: CASSSYSNQPQHF
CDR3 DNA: TGTGCCAGCAGTTCCTATAGCAATCAGCCCCAGCATTTT

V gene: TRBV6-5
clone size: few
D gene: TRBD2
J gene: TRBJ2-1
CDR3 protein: CASSFRTSNEQFF
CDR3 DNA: TGTGCCAGCAGTTTTCGGACTAGCAACGAGCAGTTCTTC

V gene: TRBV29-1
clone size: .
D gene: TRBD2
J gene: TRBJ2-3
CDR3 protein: CSVFGLAGVGDTQYF
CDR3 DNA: TGCAGCGTTTTTGGACTAGCGGGAGTCGGGGATACGCAGTATTTT

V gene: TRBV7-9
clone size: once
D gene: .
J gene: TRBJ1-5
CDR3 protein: CASSSERGEGQPQHF
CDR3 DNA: TGTGCCAGCAGCTCGGAACGGGGTGAAGGGCAGCCCCAGCATTTT

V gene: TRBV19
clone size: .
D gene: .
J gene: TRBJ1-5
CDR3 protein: CASSPRQANQPQHF
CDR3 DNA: TGTGCCAGTAGTCCACGACAAGCCAATCAGCCCCAGCATTTT

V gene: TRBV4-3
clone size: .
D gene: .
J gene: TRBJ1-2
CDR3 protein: CASSPATSFNYGYTF
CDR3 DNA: TGCGCCAGCAGCCCGGCGACAAGTTTTAACTATGGCTACACCTTC

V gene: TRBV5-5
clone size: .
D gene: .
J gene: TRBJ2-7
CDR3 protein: CASSQRGAYYEQYF
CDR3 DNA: TGTGCCAGCAGTCAACGGGGGGCTTACTACGAGCAGTACTTC

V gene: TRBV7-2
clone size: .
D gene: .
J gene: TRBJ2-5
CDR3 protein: CASSLDRGETQYF
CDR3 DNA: TGTGCCAGCAGCTTAGACCGGGGGGAGACCCAGTACTTC

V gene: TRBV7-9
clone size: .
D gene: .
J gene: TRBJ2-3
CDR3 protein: CASSVFPRDTDTQYF
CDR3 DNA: TGTGCCAGCAGCGTATTTCCGAGGGACACAGATACGCAGTATTTT

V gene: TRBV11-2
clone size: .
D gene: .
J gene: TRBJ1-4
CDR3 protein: CASSLRGTGEKLFF
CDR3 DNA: TGTGCCAGCAGCCTTAGAGGGACTGGCGAAAAACTGTTTTTT

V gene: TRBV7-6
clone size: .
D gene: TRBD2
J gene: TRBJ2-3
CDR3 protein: CASSLAGGSTDTQYF
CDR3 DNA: TGTGCCAGCAGCTTAGCGGGGGGGAGCACAGATACGCAGTATTTT

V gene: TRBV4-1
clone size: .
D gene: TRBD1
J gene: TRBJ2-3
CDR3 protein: CASSLDRGADTQYF
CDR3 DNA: TGCGCCAGCAGCCTCGACAGGGGTGCAGATACGCAGTATTTT

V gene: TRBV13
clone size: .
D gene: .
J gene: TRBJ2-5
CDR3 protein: CASSSGGGRQETQYF
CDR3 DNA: TGTGCCAGCAGCTCCGGAGGGGGCCGTCAAGAGACCCAGTACTTC

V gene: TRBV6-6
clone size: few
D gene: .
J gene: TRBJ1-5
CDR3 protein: CASSYGQGNQPQHF
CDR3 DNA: TGTGCCAGCAGCTACGGCCAGGGAAATCAGCCCCAGCATTTT

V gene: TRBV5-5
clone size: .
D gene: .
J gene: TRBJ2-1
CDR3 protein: CASSLREDYNEQFF
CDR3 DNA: TGTGCCAGCAGCTTGAGGGAGGATTACAATGAGCAGTTCTTC

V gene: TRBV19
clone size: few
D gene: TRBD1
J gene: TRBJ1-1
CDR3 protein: CASRARRQGGNTEAFF
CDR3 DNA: TGTGCCAGTAGGGCGAGGAGACAGGGAGGGAACACTGAAGCTTTCTTT

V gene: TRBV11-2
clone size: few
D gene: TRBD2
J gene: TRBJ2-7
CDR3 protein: CASSFLADAYEQYF
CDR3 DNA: TGTGCCAGCAGCTTCCTAGCGGACGCCTACGAGCAGTACTTC